The 4 T cell receptor beta chains reported below all come from one sample, sequenced in a study of T cell responses to AZD1222 COVID-19 vaccine. Sequencing was performed with immunoSEQ multiplex PCR; in TCRdb, only in-frame clones are kept and a portion is missing. The table has roughly 180,000 clones, 75% to 90% seen once. Sequencing used peripheral blood, obtained on day 0 of MenACWY control vaccination. The receptors originated from an adult in good health.

The chain recombines TRBV2 with TRBJ1-1; TRBD1 is a possible D gene (5 bases). Germline CDR1 SNHLY, CDR2 FYNNEI. Trimming removed 2 bases from V and 6 bases from J, with 10 bases in between. The CDR3 runs 13 residues. CDR3 sequence: CASSEWGGSEAFF. CDR3 coding DNA: TGTGCCAGCAGTGAATGGGGGGGATCTGAAGCTTTCTTT.

The chain is built from TRBV7-2 and TRBJ2-5; D tentatively reads TRBD1 or TRBD2 (5 bases each). V lost 4 bases, J lost 2 bases, and 20 bases lay in between. In germline, CDR1 is SGHTA, CDR2 FQGNSA. CDR3 length equals 17 residues. Here the CDR3 reads CASSSNSGTTRQETQYF. CDR3 nucleotides: TGTGCCAGCAGCTCAAACTCGGGGACCACAAGGCAAGAGACCCAGTACTTC. Filled out from reference TRBV7-2 and TRBJ2-5, the complete variable domain reads GAGVSQSPSNKVTEKGKDVELRCDPISGHTALYWYRQSLGQGLEFLIYFQGNSAPDKSGLPSDRFSAERTGGSVSTLTIQRTQQEDSAVYLCASSSNSGTTRQETQYFGPGTRLLVL.

The CDR3 protein is CASSSAPVETQYF. The CDR3, as DNA: TGTGCCAGCAGCTCCGCACCAGTGGAGACCCAGTACTTC. The rearrangement joins TRBV5-4 to TRBJ2-5; unclear D gene. Germline lookup yields CDR1 SGHNT and CDR2 YYREEE (reference sequence). Trimming removed 3 bases at V and 5 bases at J, with 11 bases between. CDR3 size: 13 residues.

The J gene is TRBJ1-1, the V gene TRBV19, with D perhaps matching TRBD1 (5 bases). CDR1 is LNHDA, CDR2 SQIVND, per germline (reference sequence). This CDR3 spans 13 amino acids. The V end was cut by 2 bases, the J end by 10 bases, with 14 bases between. The CDR3 is CASSIPGGSGAFF. CDR3 nucleotide sequence: TGTGCCAGTAGTATACCCGGGGGTTCGGGAGCTTTCTTT.